These 17 T cell receptor beta chains were all obtained from the same sample, sequenced in a study of response to subunit inactivated influenza vaccine listed by TCRdb under 2018. The library was prepared using RT-PCR. The listed sequencing device is Illumina HiSeq 2500. TCRdb trimmed public reads at Q25 via fastp, called clones via MiXCR and kept in-frame beta chains. Rows with a matching CDR3 protein are joined into one entry that keeps the most common DNA and genes. The sample table lists hundreds of thousands of distinct CDR3 sequences, approximately 17% of them with a count of one. The ten top clones hold about 11% of the sample. The sample was PBMCs from blood, taken roughly 5 days after vaccination. These receptor sequences come from a man aged 50-60 years who received an inactivated influenza vaccine. Donor details come from another sample of the same person, matched by shared clones.

The gene calls are TRBV7-9 and TRBJ2-3, with a tentative D call TRBD1 (6 bases). Trimming removed 7 bases from V and 0 bases from J, with 14 bases in between. In germline, CDR1 is SEHNR, CDR2 FQNEAQ (reference sequence). CDR3 length: 15 residues. The CDR3 nucleotides read TGTGCCAGCATCGCTACAGGGATTAGCACAGATACGCAGTATTTT. This encodes CASIATGISTDTQYF.

The chain carries TRBV12-3 or TRBV12-4 and TRBJ1-5, with D hard to call. Trimming left V 6 bases short and J 11 bases short, with 14 bases between. This CDR3 has 12 amino acids. The CDR3 protein is CASSSQPEAQHF. The CDR3 nucleotides read TGTGCCAGCAGCTCCCAGCCTGAGGCCCAGCATTTT.

This clonotype was observed a handful of times. The rearrangement links TRBV15 to TRBJ2-1; 9 bases match TRBD1. The ends lost 8 bases at V and 3 bases at J; junction bases unmatched: 8. The V gene's germline CDR1 is LNHNV and CDR2 YYDKDF (reference sequence). This CDR3 region has 15 residues. The CDR3 protein is CATGTGLTRYNEQFF. The CDR3 DNA reads TGTGCCACCGGGACAGGGCTTACACGCTACAATGAGCAGTTCTTC.

Ten or more counts support this clonotype. The V call is TRBV12-3 or TRBV12-4, the J call TRBJ2-2; no reliable D call. V lost 8 bases and J 5 bases, leaving 3 bases between the germline ends. The CDR3 is made up of 10 amino acids. The CDR3 here is CASGTGELFF. DNA for the CDR3: TGTGCCAGCGGGACCGGGGAGCTGTTTTTT.

This chain uses TRBV7-6 with TRBJ2-7, with TRBD2 identical over 8 bases. Germline V CDR1 and CDR2: SGHVS, FNYEAQ. There are 14 residues in the CDR3. V lost 1 base and J lost 6; bases outside the gene matches: 5. The CDR3 here is CASSLGTSNREQYF. CDR3 bases: TGTGCCAGCAGCTTAGGGACTAGCAACCGCGAGCAGTACTTC.

The genes are TRBV28 and TRBJ2-2; possibly TRBD1 for D (6 bases). V lost 7 bases to trimming and J lost 0 bases, with 9 bases between them. This CDR3 has 14 amino acids. CDR1 MDHEN and CDR2 SYDVKM come from the germline V gene. CDR3 nucleotide sequence: TGTGCCAGCAATCAGGGGCCGAACACCGGGGAGCTGTTTTTT. Amino acids: CASNQGPNTGELFF.

This clonotype has more than one count but fewer than ten. The chain couples TRBV4-3 to TRBJ1-2; weak D call: TRBD1 (6 bases). The CDR3 runs 14 residues. V gave up 2 bases and J gave up 4 bases, with 11 bases separating them. The V gene's germline CDR1 is LGHNA and CDR2 YSLEER. In DNA, the CDR3 is TGCGCCAGCAGCCAATCAGGGGTTGGCTATGGCTACACCTTC. Its translation is CASSQSGVGYGYTF.

The V call is TRBV20-1, the J call TRBJ2-3; a weak D match, TRBD2 (6 bases). CDR1 is DFQATT and CDR2 is SNEGSKA in the germline V gene (reference sequence). The CDR3 has 17 residues. V lost 0 bases, J lost 3 bases, and 19 bases lay in between. The CDR3 DNA reads TGCAGTGCTAGAGATTCTCTCGTGGGACTTTATACAGATACGCAGTATTTT. It specifies CSARDSLVGLYTDTQYF.

This clonotype has more than one count but fewer than ten. The chain combines TRBV24-1 with TRBJ2-1, with D unresolved. The CDR3 contains 11 residues. V lost 4 bases, J lost 6 bases, and 3 bases lay in between. Germline V gives CDR1 KGHDR, CDR2 SFDVKD. CDR3 in DNA: TGTGCCACCAGTGACATCAATGAGCAGTTCTTC. It is translated as CATSDINEQFF.

In this sample, this clonotype turned up a few times. This chain links TRBV7-3 with TRBJ2-5, with D perhaps matching TRBD1 or TRBD2 (5 bases each). The length of the CDR3 is 16 residues. Germline V CDR1 and CDR2: SGHTA, FQGTGA. The V gene lost 1 base and the J gene lost 4 bases, with 16 bases spanning the gap. CDR3 amino acids: CASSLMGDASGETQYF. DNA of the CDR3: TGTGCCAGCAGCTTAATGGGGGACGCATCAGGAGAGACCCAGTACTTC.

This clonotype has just a few counts. This chain joins TRBV7-2 and TRBJ1-1, with D perhaps TRBD1 (5 bases). The CDR3 runs to 15 residues. Trimming took 5 bases from V and 5 from J, leaving 18 bases between them. CDR1 and CDR2 from the germline V gene are SGHTA and FQGNSA. DNA of the CDR3: TGTGCCAGCAGCGCTCCCAGACGAGGGGAGACTGAAGCTTTCTTT. Protein product: CASSAPRRGETEAFF.

This clonotype appeared a few times. This chain joins TRBV5-1 and TRBJ2-5; 7 bases line up with TRBD1. V shed 4 bases and J 2 bases; nucleotides not matched to a gene: 8. There are 15 residues in the CDR3. Germline assignment: CDR1 SGHRS and CDR2 YFSETQ. DNA of the CDR3: TGCGCCAGCAGCCCCGGGACAGCTACTCAAGAGACCCAGTACTTC. Translation: CASSPGTATQETQYF.

Only a few counts were recorded for this clonotype. As DNA, the CDR3 is TGTGCCAGCAGCGTATCAGGGGATGGGGCCAACGTCCTGACTTTC. Its protein product is CASSVSGDGANVLTF. The chain links TRBV9 to TRBJ2-6, with D perhaps TRBD1 (6 bases). This CDR3 is 15 amino acids long. V lost 1 base and J lost 3, with 8 bases in between. Looked up from germline, CDR1 is SGDLS and CDR2 is YYNGEE.

A few counts support this clonotype. J is TRBJ1-4 and V is TRBV6-1; 10 bases align to TRBD1. In germline, CDR1 is MNHNS, CDR2 SASEGT. Trimming took 6 bases from V and 10 from J; bases not matched to a gene: 11. The length of the CDR3 is 15 residues. For the CDR3, the DNA is TGTGCCAGCAGCCTAGGACAGGGGGGTATAGGAAAACTGTTTTTT. This gives the protein CASSLGQGGIGKLFF.

Here the CDR3 DNA reads TGTGCCAGCAGTTTACGGTGGGGCCCGGACACCGGGGAGCTGTTTTTT. This codes for CASSLRWGPDTGELFF. This chain links TRBV12-3 or TRBV12-4 with TRBJ2-2, with D possibly being TRBD1 (5 bases). Trimming removed 2 bases from V and 3 bases from J, with 13 bases in between. The CDR3 covers 16 residues.

This clonotype was observed a few times. This sequence joins TRBV20-1 and TRBJ2-1; 8 nucleotides align to TRBD2. The trim removed 5 bases at V and 7 bases at J, leaving 13 bases unmatched. Germline CDR1 is DFQATT and CDR2 is SNEGSKA (reference sequence). This CDR3 spans 15 amino acids. CDR3 residues: CSAGGAGGRQNEQFF. The CDR3 DNA reads as TGCAGTGCTGGGGGGGCGGGAGGTAGGCAGAATGAGCAGTTCTTC.

The V call is TRBV6-5, the J call TRBJ2-3, with D tentatively TRBD1 (5 bases). The CDR3 is made up of 14 amino acids. CDR1 MNHEY and CDR2 SVGAGI come from the germline V gene. Trimming left V 4 bases short and J 1 base short, with 9 bases between. CDR3 in amino acids: CASSLQARTDTQYF. The CDR3 DNA is TGTGCCAGCAGTTTACAGGCTCGCACAGATACGCAGTATTTT.